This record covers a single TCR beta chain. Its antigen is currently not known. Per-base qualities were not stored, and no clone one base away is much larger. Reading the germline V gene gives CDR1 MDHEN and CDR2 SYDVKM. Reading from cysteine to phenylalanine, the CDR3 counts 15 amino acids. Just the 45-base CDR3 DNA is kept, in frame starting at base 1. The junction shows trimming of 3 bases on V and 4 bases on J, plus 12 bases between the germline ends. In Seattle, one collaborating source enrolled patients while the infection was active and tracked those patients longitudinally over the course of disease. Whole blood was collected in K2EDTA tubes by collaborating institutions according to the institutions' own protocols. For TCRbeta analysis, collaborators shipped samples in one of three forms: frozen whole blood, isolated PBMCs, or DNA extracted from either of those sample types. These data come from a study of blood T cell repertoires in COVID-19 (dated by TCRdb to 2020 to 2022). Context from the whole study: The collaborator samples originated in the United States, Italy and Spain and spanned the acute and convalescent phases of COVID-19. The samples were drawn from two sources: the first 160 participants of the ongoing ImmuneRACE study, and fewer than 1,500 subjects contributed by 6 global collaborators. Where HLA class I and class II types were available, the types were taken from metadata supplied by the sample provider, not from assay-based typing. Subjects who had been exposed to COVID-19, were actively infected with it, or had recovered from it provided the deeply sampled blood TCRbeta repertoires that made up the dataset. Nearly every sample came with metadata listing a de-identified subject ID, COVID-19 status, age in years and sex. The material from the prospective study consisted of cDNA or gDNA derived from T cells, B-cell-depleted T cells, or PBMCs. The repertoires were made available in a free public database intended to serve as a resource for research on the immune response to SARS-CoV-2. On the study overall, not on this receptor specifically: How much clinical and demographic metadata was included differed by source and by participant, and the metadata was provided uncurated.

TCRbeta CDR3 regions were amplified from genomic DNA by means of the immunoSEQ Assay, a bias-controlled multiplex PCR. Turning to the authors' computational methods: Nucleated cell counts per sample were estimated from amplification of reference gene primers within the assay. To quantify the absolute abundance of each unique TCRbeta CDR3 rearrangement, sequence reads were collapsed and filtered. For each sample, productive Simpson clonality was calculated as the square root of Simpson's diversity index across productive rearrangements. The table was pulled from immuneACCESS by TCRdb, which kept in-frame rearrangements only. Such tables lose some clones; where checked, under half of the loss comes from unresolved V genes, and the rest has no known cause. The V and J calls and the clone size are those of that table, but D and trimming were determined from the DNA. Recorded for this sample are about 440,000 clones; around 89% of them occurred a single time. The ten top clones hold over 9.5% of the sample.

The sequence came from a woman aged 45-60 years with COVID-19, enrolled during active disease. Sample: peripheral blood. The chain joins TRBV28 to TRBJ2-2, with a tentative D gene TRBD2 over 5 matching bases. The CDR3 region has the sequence CASSFSGSGTGELFF. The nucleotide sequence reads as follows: TGTGCCAGCAGTTTTTCGGGGTCAGGCACCGGGGAGCTGTTTTTT.